A selection of T cell receptor beta chains follows, all from one sample in a study of T cell responses to AZD1222 COVID-19 vaccine. Clones were read by immunoSEQ multiplex PCR, and TCRdb kept only the in-frame ones, dropping some. The table includes about 150,000 clones, roughly 90% detected once. The starting material was peripheral blood, obtained 28 days after the second AZD1222 dose. These TCRs come from an adult who received the AZD1222 COVID-19 vaccine. Each CDR3 is given with its conserved first and last residue. D genes are given only for firm matches. For some rows the clone size is stated as once, few or many, or as a class when expanded; others skip it.

D gene | J gene | clone size | V gene | CDR3 DNA | CDR3 protein
NA | TRBJ2-1 | once | TRBV2 | TGTGCCAGCAGTGAGCGATTTGGGCAGTTCTTC | CASSERFGQFF
NA | TRBJ1-6 | NA | TRBV6-2/TRBV6-3 | TGTGCCAGCAGTTACTTCAACAGCCGGTCACCCCTCCACTTT | CASSYFNSRSPLHF
NA | TRBJ1-2 | few | TRBV5-4 | TGTGCCAGCAGCTTGGTGGGGCGAGCTAACTATGGCTACACCTTC | CASSLVGRANYGYTF
NA | TRBJ1-5 | NA | TRBV7-3 | TGTGCCAGCAGCTTTCGGGCGGATCAGCCCCAGCATTTT | CASSFRADQPQHF
NA | TRBJ2-7 | NA | TRBV9 | TGTGCCAGCAGCGCGGAGGGGGGACCATACTACGAGCAGTACTTC | CASSAEGGPYYEQYF
NA | TRBJ1-6 | NA | TRBV3-1/TRBV3-2 | TGTGCCAGCAGCGCCCGGGACTATAATTCACCCCTCCACTTT | CASSARDYNSPLHF
NA | TRBJ1-2 | NA | TRBV3-1/TRBV3-2 | TGTGCCAGCAGCCAAGCCTCTAACTATGGCTACACCTTC | CASSQASNYGYTF
TRBD2 | TRBJ2-2 | NA | TRBV5-1 | TGCGCCAGCAGCCTATATATACTAGCGGGAGGTAACACCGGGGAGCTGTTTTTT | CASSLYILAGGNTGELFF
TRBD2 | TRBJ2-1 | NA | TRBV5-1 | TGCGCCAGCAGCCCACTTCCGGGGGGGACCTACAATGAGCAGTTCTTC | CASSPLPGGTYNEQFF
NA | TRBJ1-1 | NA | TRBV28 | TGTGCCAGCAGTTCCTCAGCGAACACTGAAGCTTTCTTT | CASSSSANTEAFF
TRBD2 | TRBJ2-2 | once | TRBV3-1/TRBV3-2 | TGTGCCAGCAGCGATCCGGGACTAGCTCACACCGGGGAGCTGTTTTTT | CASSDPGLAHTGELFF
NA | TRBJ2-4 | NA | TRBV4-3 | TGCGCCAGCAGCCAAAGCGACAGCGCGGTAGCCAAAAACATTCAGTACTTC | CASSQSDSAVAKNIQYF
NA | TRBJ2-1 | NA | TRBV28 | TGTGCCAGCAGGACCCCTAACAATGAGCAGTTCTTC | CASRTPNNEQFF
TRBD1 | TRBJ1-4 | NA | TRBV19 | TGTGCCAGCCGGTCGTCAGGGGGAAAACTGTTTTTT | CASRSSGGKLFF
NA | TRBJ2-7 | NA | TRBV7-9 | TGTGCCAGCACCATAGGAGGGGCGGGGGAGCAGTACTTC | CASTIGGAGEQYF
TRBD2 | TRBJ2-7 | NA | TRBV2 | TGTGCCAGCAGTAGCGGGAGAGGGGCCTACGAGCAGTACTTC | CASSSGRGAYEQYF
TRBD1 | TRBJ1-2 | few | TRBV6-5 | TGTGCCAGCAGAAGCGACAGGGGGCGAGGCTACACCTTC | CASRSDRGRGYTF
TRBD2 | TRBJ2-1 | NA | TRBV19 | TGTGCCAGTAGTATCGTAGGCGGGAGTTATGAGCAGTTCTTC | CASSIVGGSYEQFF
NA | TRBJ2-3 | NA | TRBV5-1 | TGCGCCAGCAGCTTGACGCGGGCGGGAGATACGCAGTATTTT | CASSLTRAGDTQYF
TRBD2 | TRBJ2-5 | NA | TRBV15 | TGTGCCACCAGCAGAGACGGCGGGAGGGTGGTAAGGACCCAGTACTTC | CATSRDGGRVVRTQYF
NA | TRBJ2-7 | NA | TRBV10-3 | TGTGCCATCAGTGAGCCAACGGGCGGCGCCCGCGAGCAGTACTTC | CAISEPTGGAREQYF
NA | TRBJ2-2 | NA | TRBV6-5 | TGTGCCAGCAGGACCGACCGCGACACCGGGGAGCTGTTTTTT | CASRTDRDTGELFF
NA | TRBJ2-2 | NA | TRBV24-1 | TGTGCCACCAGTGAACTCCCCGGGGAGCTGTTTTTT | CATSELPGELFF
NA | TRBJ1-5 | NA | TRBV7-9 | TGTGCCAGCAGCTTAGGTGTAGGACGAGGCAATCAGCCCCAGCATTTT | CASSLGVGRGNQPQHF
NA | TRBJ2-1 | once | TRBV19 | TGTGCCAGTAGTTCCTACCGGGACATCAATGAGCAGTTCTTC | CASSSYRDINEQFF